The following is a TCR beta chain sequence with its context. The data were taken from a study of blood T cell repertoires in COVID-19. From germline, CDR1 is SGHRS and CDR2 YFSETQ. V shed 2 bases, J shed 5 bases, and the junction held 3 bases outside the gene matches. The CDR3 is made up of 13 amino acids. Methods used by the authors: Cell counts per sample came from amplifying reference gene primers. Sequencing was performed with immunoSEQ multiplex PCR; in TCRdb, only in-frame clones are kept and a portion is missing. V, J and clone size are taken as reported in that table, and D and trimming were inferred from the DNA itself. The sample includes about 180,000 clones, approximately 80% of them seen just once. In terms of age and location, participants ranged from roughly 18 to 90 years and lived in about two dozen US areas. Participants classified as exposed had met a COVID-19 case within 2 weeks before study entry.

The sequenced sample was PBMCs or T cells enriched from blood (not recorded which). This receptor was taken from a man in his 60s who had been exposed to COVID-19. J is TRBJ1-1 and V is TRBV5-1, with 7 bases that match TRBD1. The CDR3 region has the DNA TGCGCCAGCAGCTTTCAGGGGGAGACTGAAGCTTTCTTT. Translation: CASSFQGETEAFF.